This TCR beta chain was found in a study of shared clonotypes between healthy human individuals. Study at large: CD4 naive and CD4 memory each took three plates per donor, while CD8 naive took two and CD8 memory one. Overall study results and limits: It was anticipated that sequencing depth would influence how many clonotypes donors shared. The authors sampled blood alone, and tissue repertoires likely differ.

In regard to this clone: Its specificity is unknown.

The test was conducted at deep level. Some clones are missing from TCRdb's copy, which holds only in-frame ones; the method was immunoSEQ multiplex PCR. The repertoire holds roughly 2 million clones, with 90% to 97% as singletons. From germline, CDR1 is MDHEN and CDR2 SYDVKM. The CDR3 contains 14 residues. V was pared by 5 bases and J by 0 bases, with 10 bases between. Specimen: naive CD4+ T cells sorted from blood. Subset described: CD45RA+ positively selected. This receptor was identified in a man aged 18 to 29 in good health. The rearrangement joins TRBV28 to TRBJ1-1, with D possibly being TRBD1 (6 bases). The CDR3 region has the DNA TGTGCCAGCAGTACCGGACAGATGAACACTGAAGCTTTCTTT. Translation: CASSTGQMNTEAFF. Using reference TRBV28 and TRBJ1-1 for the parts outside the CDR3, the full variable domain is DVKVTQSSRYLVKRTGEKVFLECVQDMDHENMFWYRQDPGLGLRLIYFSYDVKMKEKGDIPEGYSVSREKKERFSLILESASTNQTSMYLCASSTGQMNTEAFFGQGTRLTVV.